This record covers a single T cell receptor beta chain. The data were obtained in a study of OX40 agonist ivuxolimab in advanced cancers. The germline V gene has CDR1 SNHLY and CDR2 FYNNEI. With 6 bases removed from V and 5 bases from J, the gap between germline ends came to 11 bases. The CDR3 extends over 13 amino acids. Generated by immunoSEQ multiplex PCR, the TCRdb table keeps only in-frame clones and is missing some. Counted here are more than 70,000 clones, 85% occurring once; the ten biggest clones make up about 0.49%. Sequencing was performed on CD4+ or CD8+ T cells sorted from blood, taken in a trial of the OX40 agonist ivuxolimab. The chain joins TRBV2 to TRBJ2-1, with unresolved D. The receptor was isolated from an adult with an advanced solid tumor such as melanoma, head and neck, liver or kidney cancer. The CDR3 sequence is CASRESRHNEQFF. For the CDR3, the DNA is TGTGCCAGCAGGGAATCCAGGCACAATGAGCAGTTCTTC.